These 5 T cell receptor beta chains came from one sample sequenced in a study of T cells in Graves' hyperthyroidism and ophthalmopathy. TCR beta CDR3 sequences were amplified from RNA transcripts. An initial round of RT-PCR targeting the TCR CDR3 relied on the HTBI primer set. TCRdb ran MiXCR on the multiplex PCR reads and lists one entry per CDR3 protein. The sample contains 600,000 or so distinct CDR3 sequences, approximately 14% of which appear only once. Specimen: blood. The receptors were gathered from a woman aged 18 to 35 with Graves' ophthalmopathy.

This clonotype came up many times. This chain joins TRBV12-5 and TRBJ1-2, with TRBD1 matching over 7 bases. V gave up 3 bases and J gave up 2 bases; unmatched junction bases: 6. This CDR3 spans 15 amino acids. The germline V gene has CDR1 LGHNT and CDR2 FRNRAP. CDR3 region: CASGFITTGNYGYTF. The DNA for the CDR3 is TGTGCTAGTGGTTTCATTACGACAGGGAACTATGGCTACACCTTC.

The chain carries TRBV6-1 and TRBJ1-1, with D uncertain. V was trimmed by 8 bases and J by 11 bases, leaving 12 bases between them. CDR1 and CDR2 (germline): MNHNS, SASEGT. The CDR3 loop spans 10 amino acids. The CDR3 region is CASLRPGAFF. The CDR3 region has the DNA TGTGCCAGCCTCCGGCCGGGGGCTTTCTTT.

This clonotype was seen at least ten times. The chain carries TRBV11-2 and TRBJ1-2, with TRBD1 matching 8 bases. CDR3 length: 14 residues. Germline CDR1 and CDR2: SGHAT and FQNNGV. With V trimmed by 4 bases and J by 5 bases, 6 bases remained unmatched. CDR3 residues: CASSSTGAGYGYTF. The CDR3 DNA reads as TGTGCCAGCAGCTCGACAGGGGCCGGATATGGCTACACCTTC.

The chain joins TRBV11-3 to TRBJ1-6; TRBD1 aligns across 9 bases. The germline gives CDR1 SGHNT, CDR2 YENEEA. There are 18 residues in the CDR3. V trimming: 8 bases; J trimming: 7 bases; junction bases outside the gene matches: 18. The CDR3 is CASHRGTGRVSRNSPLHF. In nucleotides, the CDR3 is TGTGCCAGCCACAGGGGGACAGGGCGGGTTTCGCGGAATTCACCCCTCCACTTT. Filled out from reference TRBV11-3 and TRBJ1-6, the complete variable domain reads EAGVVQSPRYKIIEKKQPVAFWCNPISGHNTLYWYLQNLGQGPELLIRYENEEAVDDSQLPKDRFSAERLKGVDSTLKIQPAELGDSAVYLCASHRGTGRVSRNSPLHFGNGTRLTVT.

In this sample, this clonotype turned up many times. V and J are TRBV7-2 and TRBJ1-2; 8 bases map to TRBD1. The CDR3 runs to 13 residues. The germline V gene encodes CDR1 SGHTA and CDR2 FQGNSA. The J segment lost 8 bases and the V segment lost 5 bases, leaving 7 bases of the junction unmatched. The CDR3 region has the DNA TGTGCCAGCAGCCCTAGGGCAGGGGGCGGCTACACCTTC. Protein product: CASSPRAGGGYTF.